The clone carrying this TCR beta chain was observed many times. The antigen is undetermined. This sample was included in a study of T-cell memory formation after mild COVID-19. This CDR3 contains 16 residues. Germline CDR1 reads MRHNA; CDR2 reads SNTAGT. The V end lost 0 bases, the J end lost 1 base, and 9 bases lay between the germline ends. From 5'RACE with constant-segment primers came TCR alpha and TCR beta cDNA libraries that carried sample barcodes and UMIs. Via MiXCR, TCRdb re-called the 5' RACE reads, giving one row per CDR3 protein. The sample yields about 500,000 distinct CDR3 sequences, 20% seen once. Overall study results and limits: Clones contracting across day 15 to 85 had a balanced CD4/CD8 profile; later expanding clones leaned CD4+. Clones from the second wave (peaking day 37) had unconfirmed SARS-CoV-2 specificity. Memory cells collected pre-infection included some clones that later responded, suggesting cross-reactive memory joined.

The clonotype was recovered from an adult woman who had mild COVID-19 (a few samples of this study predate the infection). Cell type and time point are not known. The chain employs TRBV6-4 and TRBJ2-2; tentatively, D is TRBD2 (5 bases). Sequenced sample: PBMCs or a T cell subset sorted from them (not recorded which). The CDR3: CASSDSVEGNTGELFF. In DNA form, the CDR3 reads TGTGCCAGCAGTGACTCGGTCGAGGGGAACACCGGGGAGCTGTTTTTT.